This TCR beta chain appears in the sequencing data of a study of CD8+ T cells in alopecia areata. The germline gives CDR1 SNHLY, CDR2 FYNNEI. Trimming removed 7 bases at V and 2 bases at J, with 14 bases between. This CDR3 contains 14 residues. Extracted from the samples, RNA was reverse transcribed into cDNA to serve as the sequencing template. Data came from immunoSEQ multiplex PCR; TCRdb stores just in-frame clones and leaves some out. This table holds some 120,000 clones, around 63% found once. Treatment: oral pan-JAK inhibitor, 5-10 mg twice daily. Lesional scalp tissue (obtained by punch biopsy) and peripheral blood were collected from alopecia areata patients.

The rearrangement links TRBV2 to TRBJ1-2; maybe TRBD1 (6 bases). The sample here was CD4+ T cells sorted from blood, taken at week 4, from a patient treated with tofacitinib. This TCR was recovered from a human donor with alopecia areata. In DNA form, the CDR3 reads TGTGCCAGCACCAGCTGGGGGGCGAACTATGGCTACACCTTC. It is translated as CASTSWGANYGYTF.